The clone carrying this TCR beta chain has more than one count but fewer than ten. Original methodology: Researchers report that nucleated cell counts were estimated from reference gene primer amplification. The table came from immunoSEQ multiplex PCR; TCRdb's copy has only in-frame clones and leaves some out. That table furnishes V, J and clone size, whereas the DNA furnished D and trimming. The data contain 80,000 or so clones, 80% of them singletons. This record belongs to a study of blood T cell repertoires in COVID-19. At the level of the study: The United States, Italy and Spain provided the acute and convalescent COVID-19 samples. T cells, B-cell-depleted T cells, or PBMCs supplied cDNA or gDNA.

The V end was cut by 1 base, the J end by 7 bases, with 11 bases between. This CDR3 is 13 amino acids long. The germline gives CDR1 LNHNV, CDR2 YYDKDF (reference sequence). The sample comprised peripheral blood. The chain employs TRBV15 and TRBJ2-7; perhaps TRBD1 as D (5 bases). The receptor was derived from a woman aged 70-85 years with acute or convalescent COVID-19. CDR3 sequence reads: CATSRVGAKEQYF. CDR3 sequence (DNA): TGTGCCACCAGCAGAGTTGGGGCCAAAGAGCAGTACTTC.